The clone carrying this T cell receptor beta chain showed up many times. This sample is drawn from a study of early T cells in non-severe SARS-CoV-2 infection. Study overall: Sequencing targeted bulk RNA from unsorted whole blood, leaving chains unpaired.

Trimming removed 4 bases at V and 6 bases at J, with 13 bases between. Germline CDR1 and CDR2: LGHNA and YSLEER. The CDR3 loop spans 13 amino acids. Individual cDNA molecules received unique molecular identifiers. TCRdb used MiXCR to reprocess the 5' RACE reads, holding one entry per CDR3 protein. Of about 48,000 distinct CDR3 sequences detected, over 5% appear once; the ten largest clones hold under 5%. The sample taken for sequencing was whole blood. V gene TRBV4-3 combines with J gene TRBJ2-7, with a weak D call TRBD1 (5 bases). The TCR comes from an adult who was a healthcare worker with PCR-confirmed SARS-CoV-2 infection or an uninfected control (not recorded which). The chain's CDR3 is CASSPQGRSEQYF. CDR3 DNA sequence: TGCGCCAGCAGCCCTCAGGGAAGGTCCGAGCAGTACTTC.